A selection of T cell receptor beta chains follows, all from one sample in a study of read filtering for tumor transcriptome and immune sequencing. One entry per CDR3 protein, called by TCRdb with MiXCR from the reads. The sample lists 40,000 to 50,000 distinct CDR3 sequences; approximately 18% were seen once. Sequenced sample: a population of CD138-negative cells sorted from bone marrow. All receptors come from a donor at least 40 years old with multiple myeloma. The CDR3 runs from the conserved cysteine through the conserved F or W. Fields, in order: D gene, J gene, V gene, clone size, CDR3 protein, CDR3 DNA. D genes are given only for firm matches. Some rows mark clone size as missing; the rest say once, few, many or name a class of expanded clone.

>.|TRBJ1-5|TRBV12-5|many
CASGLVGAENNQPQHF
TGTGCTAGTGGTTTGGTAGGGGCAGAGAACAATCAGCCCCAGCATTTT
>TRBD2|TRBJ2-1|TRBV5-1|many
CASTKEREGLGEQFF
TGCGCCAGCACTAAAGAGCGGGAGGGCCTAGGTGAGCAGTTCTTC
>TRBD1|TRBJ1-1|TRBV5-1|.
CASSFRQGAEAFF
TGCGCCAGCAGCTTTAGACAGGGGGCTGAAGCTTTCTTT
>.|TRBJ1-5|TRBV5-1|many
CASSLVGADQPQHF
TGCGCCAGCAGCTTGGTGGGAGCAGATCAGCCCCAGCATTTT
>.|TRBJ2-4|TRBV7-2|many
CASSSRQGVPIQYF
TGTGCCAGCAGCTCAAGACAAGGTGTTCCCATTCAGTACTTC
>.|TRBJ1-1|TRBV27|.
CASSLNRVAGFIEAFF
TGTGCCAGCAGTCTAAACAGGGTCGCGGGGTTCATTGAAGCTTTCTTT
>.|TRBJ2-3|TRBV7-2|.
CASSSRLQRDTDTQYF
TGTGCCAGCAGCTCGAGGCTCCAGCGAGACACAGATACGCAGTATTTT
>.|TRBJ1-2|TRBV24-1|.
CATSDLDTPGYTF
TGTGCCACCAGTGACCTGGACACCCCCGGCTACACCTTC
>.|TRBJ1-2|TRBV3-1|.
CASSQDFRGYTF
TGTGCCAGCAGCCAAGATTTCAGGGGCTACACCTTC
>TRBD1|TRBJ1-5|TRBV9|.
CASRYLGTDSNQPQHF
TGTGCCAGCAGATACCTCGGGACAGATAGCAATCAGCCCCAGCATTTT
>TRBD1|TRBJ2-7|TRBV5-4|many
CASSRLAGTGVGEQYF
TGTGCCAGCAGCCGCCTTGCGGGGACAGGGGTGGGCGAGCAGTACTTC
>.|TRBJ1-1|TRBV29-1|many
CSVYRATEAFF
TGCAGCGTTTACAGGGCCACTGAAGCTTTCTTT
>.|TRBJ1-3|TRBV7-8|few
CASSLRRATSGNTIYF
TGTGCCAGCAGCTTAAGGAGGGCTACCTCTGGAAACACCATATATTTT
>.|TRBJ2-4|TRBV19|.
CASSSTGLAKNIQYF
TGTGCCAGTAGTAGTACAGGGTTGGCCAAAAACATTCAGTACTTC
>TRBD1|TRBJ1-1|TRBV9|many
CASSVGGAWDRTEAFF
TGTGCCAGCAGCGTAGGAGGGGCCTGGGACAGAACTGAAGCTTTCTTT
>.|TRBJ2-3|TRBV12-3/TRBV12-4|.
CASSRDTDTQYF
TGTGCCAGCAGCCGGGACACAGATACGCAGTATTTT
>.|TRBJ2-7|TRBV7-2|few
CASSSLGAAYEQYF
TGTGCCAGCAGCTCCCTGGGTGCGGCCTACGAGCAGTACTTC
>.|TRBJ2-1|TRBV20-1|.
CSAPRNSGNKQFF
TGCAGTGCTCCTCGGAATAGCGGCAATAAGCAGTTCTTC
>.|TRBJ2-3|TRBV7-2|many
CASSSVGTTGTDTQYF
TGTGCCAGCAGCTCCGTGGGGACCACCGGCACAGATACGCAGTATTTT
>.|TRBJ1-1|TRBV29-1|once
CSVEDHRGTEAFF
TGCAGCGTTGAAGATCATAGGGGCACTGAAGCTTTCTTT
>.|TRBJ2-7|TRBV2|many
CASRKPGLSYEQYF
TGTGCCAGCAGGAAACCGGGGTTGTCCTACGAGCAGTACTTC
>TRBD1|TRBJ2-4|TRBV6-2/TRBV6-3|many
CASSLSGGNIQYF
TGTGCCAGCAGTTTGTCAGGGGGAAACATTCAGTACTTC
>.|TRBJ1-1|TRBV12-3/TRBV12-4|many
CASSFTQTSEAFF
TGTGCCAGCAGTTTCACTCAGACTTCTGAAGCTTTCTTT
>.|TRBJ1-1|TRBV5-1|many
CASSLTQRGWHTEAFF
TGCGCCAGCAGCTTGACCCAACGGGGATGGCACACTGAAGCTTTCTTT
>.|TRBJ2-1|TRBV5-1|many
CASSLPSGGNNEQFF
TGCGCCAGCAGCTTACCCAGTGGGGGTAACAATGAGCAGTTCTTC
>.|TRBJ1-1|TRBV5-4|once
CASSLSEGCTEAFF
TGTGCCAGCAGCTTGTCGGAGGGATGCACTGAAGCTTTCTTT
>.|TRBJ2-5|TRBV19|few
CASTDSEIETQYF
TGTGCCAGTACAGATTCGGAGATTGAGACCCAGTACTTC
>.|TRBJ1-1|TRBV7-2|many
CASSLAGTMNTEAFF
TGTGCCAGCAGCTTAGCCGGGACAATGAACACTGAAGCTTTCTTT
>.|TRBJ1-5|TRBV10-2|many
CASSELREGINQPQHF
TGCGCCAGCAGTGAGTTACGGGAGGGGATAAATCAGCCCCAGCATTTT
>TRBD2|TRBJ2-3|TRBV20-1|many
CSASASAGAQYF
TGCAGTGCCTCAGCAAGCGCGGGAGCGCAGTATTTT
>.|TRBJ2-1|TRBV28|.
CASSSPTRGQFF
TGTGCCAGCAGTTCCCCGACGAGAGGGCAGTTCTTC
>.|TRBJ2-1|TRBV2|many
CASSEVQYNEQFF
TGTGCCAGCAGTGAAGTTCAGTACAATGAGCAGTTCTTC
>.|TRBJ1-5|TRBV9|.
CASSPAGSNQPQHF
TGTGCCAGCAGCCCGGCAGGGTCCAATCAGCCCCAGCATTTT
>.|TRBJ2-7|TRBV12-3/TRBV12-4|many
CASSAGSGEQYF
TGTGCCAGCAGCGCGGGCTCCGGCGAGCAGTACTTC
>TRBD2|TRBJ2-7|TRBV27|many
CASSFLAGGEQYF
TGTGCCAGCAGTTTCCTAGCGGGGGGCGAGCAGTACTTC
>.|TRBJ1-3|TRBV7-9|.
CASSPGTGNTIYF
TGTGCCAGCAGCCCGGGGACGGGAAACACCATATATTTT
>.|TRBJ2-1|TRBV4-1|.
CASSLVTGGPSYNEQFF
TGCGCCAGCAGTCTAGTGACCGGGGGGCCATCATACAATGAGCAGTTCTTC
>TRBD1|TRBJ2-7|TRBV5-1|.
CASSWDSGYEQYF
TGCGCCAGCAGCTGGGACAGTGGGTACGAGCAGTACTTC